A selection of T cell receptor beta chains follows, all from one sample in a study of CD8 T cells in ankylosing spondylitis. TCRdb fed the 5' RACE reads into MiXCR, producing one record per CDR3 protein. The table shows 150,000 to 200,000 distinct CDR3 sequences, with approximately 9% occurring only once. Sequenced sample: blood, either unsorted or a sorted T cell fraction (not recorded which). Receptor source: a female donor with ankylosing spondylitis or in good health (not recorded which). CDR3s include the opening cysteine and the closing phenylalanine or tryptophan. The order of the fields is clone size, J gene, V gene, D gene, CDR3 protein, CDR3 DNA. D genes are given only for firm matches. Clone size appears in some rows only: once, few, many, or a class for an expanded clone.

-,TRBJ1-1,TRBV5-6,-,CASSPGTYTEAFF,TGTGCCAGCAGCCCCGGGACGTATACTGAAGCTTTCTTT
few,TRBJ1-2,TRBV24-1,-,CATSDLFRGLKPSINYGYTF,TGTGCCACCAGTGATTTATTCCGTGGCTTAAAACCCTCGATTAACTATGGCTACACCTTC
-,TRBJ2-1,TRBV12-3/TRBV12-4,TRBD1,CAFSFPLIHRGSGGEQFF,TGTGCCTTCAGTTTTCCCCTTATCCACAGGGGGTCAGGAGGTGAGCAGTTCTTC
-,TRBJ1-4,TRBV18,-,CASSPVWAEKLFF,TGTGCCAGCTCACCGGTTTGGGCTGAAAAACTGTTTTTT
-,TRBJ2-7,TRBV7-9,-,CASSPPTRFEQYF,TGTGCCAGCAGCCCACCGACTCGTTTCGAGCAGTACTTC
few,TRBJ2-7,TRBV10-3,-,CATTPGESYEQYF,TGTGCCACCACCCCGGGGGAATCCTACGAGCAGTACTTC
few,TRBJ1-4,TRBV7-6,-,CASSLSRLDEKLFF,TGTGCCAGCAGCCTCTCCAGGCTAGACGAAAAACTGTTTTTT
many,TRBJ2-5,TRBV14,-,CASSQVGRSQETQYF,TGTGCCAGCAGCCAAGTAGGTAGAAGTCAAGAGACCCAGTACTTC
-,TRBJ2-3,TRBV7-9,TRBD2,CASSSPAGREDYTDTQYF,TGTGCCAGCAGCTCCCCAGCTGGGCGGGAGGATTACACAGATACGCAGTATTTT
few,TRBJ2-1,TRBV7-3,TRBD2,CASSLGPYGTSGLNEQFF,TGTGCCAGCAGCTTGGGCCCGTACGGGACTAGCGGGCTCAATGAGCAGTTCTTC
few,TRBJ2-1,TRBV7-9,-,CASSLDIYEQFF,TGTGCCAGCAGCTTAGATATCTATGAGCAGTTCTTC
many,TRBJ1-2,TRBV19,-,CASRTPGNYGYTF,TGTGCCAGTAGAACCCCAGGGAACTATGGCTACACCTTC
many,TRBJ2-1,TRBV12-3/TRBV12-4,TRBD2,CASSRASGSSEQFF,TGTGCCAGCAGCCGCGCTAGCGGGAGCAGTGAGCAGTTCTTC
few,TRBJ2-2,TRBV7-9,-,CASSLGLRTANTGELFF,TGTGCCAGCAGCCTAGGTTTGAGGACAGCGAACACCGGGGAGCTGTTTTTT
-,TRBJ2-4,TRBV20-1,-,CSASSLALSNIQYF,TGCAGTGCTAGTTCTCTGGCACTCAGTAACATTCAGTACTTC
many,TRBJ2-7,TRBV27,-,CASRLGLSYEQYF,TGTGCCAGCAGACTCGGACTGTCCTACGAGCAGTACTTC
many,TRBJ2-3,TRBV4-2,-,CASSQDWAVPSSTDTQYF,TGTGCCAGCAGCCAAGATTGGGCGGTCCCTTCTAGCACAGATACGCAGTATTTT
few,TRBJ1-1,TRBV6-1,-,CASSRTSTPPEAFF,TGTGCCAGCAGCCGGACCTCTACCCCCCCAGAAGCTTTCTTT
few,TRBJ2-7,TRBV4-2,-,CASSQTGGIADEQYF,TGTGCCAGCAGCCAGACAGGAGGGATCGCTGACGAGCAGTACTTC
many,TRBJ2-7,TRBV7-6,-,CASSLSPGTDTYEQYF,TGTGCCAGCAGTCTCTCCCCCGGGACCGATACCTACGAGCAGTACTTC
many,TRBJ1-1,TRBV29-1,-,CSAFGGLREAFF,TGCAGCGCCTTCGGGGGACTCCGAGAGGCTTTCTTT
many,TRBJ2-1,TRBV7-9,-,CASTTESSYNEQFF,TGTGCCAGTACTACAGAGAGCTCCTACAATGAGCAGTTCTTC
-,TRBJ2-1,TRBV20-1,-,CSARTGGEQFF,TGCAGTGCTAGGACCGGAGGGGAGCAGTTCTTC
few,TRBJ2-3,TRBV24-1,TRBD1,CATSDGTVTDTQYF,TGTGCCACCAGTGATGGGACAGTTACAGATACGCAGTATTTT
-,TRBJ2-7,TRBV5-6,-,CASSFWGGDEQYF,TGTGCCAGCAGCTTCTGGGGAGGCGACGAGCAGTACTTC
many,TRBJ2-2,TRBV9,-,CASSVALAGRTTGELFF,TGTGCCAGCAGCGTAGCACTAGCAGGGAGAACCACCGGGGAGCTGTTTTTT
few,TRBJ2-5,TRBV6-1,TRBD1,CASRLVDRGQETQYF,TGTGCCAGCAGGCTAGTGGACAGGGGCCAAGAGACCCAGTACTTC
few,TRBJ1-4,TRBV4-3,-,CASSQGTGNEKLFF,TGCGCCAGCAGCCAGGGGACGGGGAATGAAAAACTGTTTTTT
few,TRBJ1-4,TRBV12-3/TRBV12-4,TRBD1,CASSLRTGDGVVFF,TGTGCCAGCAGTTTAAGGACAGGGGATGGCGTTGTGTTTTTT
-,TRBJ2-1,TRBV7-6,-,CASSTGTQGHEQFF,TGTGCCAGCAGCACCGGGACCCAGGGACATGAGCAGTTCTTC
many,TRBJ2-7,TRBV7-8,-,CASSYQGSSNSYEQYF,TGTGCCAGCTCCTATCAGGGGAGCTCTAACAGTTACGAGCAGTACTTC
-,TRBJ2-7,TRBV28,-,CASSLFGRGDYEQYF,TGTGCCAGCAGTTTATTTGGCAGGGGGGACTACGAGCAGTACTTC
few,TRBJ2-1,TRBV6-1,TRBD1,CASNGQGAYNEQFF,TGTGCCAGCAATGGACAGGGGGCCTACAATGAGCAGTTCTTC
-,TRBJ2-1,TRBV25-1,TRBD2,CASSPNRGLAAYNEQFF,TGTGCCAGCAGTCCGAATAGGGGACTAGCGGCATACAATGAGCAGTTCTTC
-,TRBJ2-5,TRBV7-9,-,CASSPQWGTGEETQYF,TGTGCCAGCAGCCCCCAATGGGGTACAGGCGAAGAGACCCAGTACTTC
few,TRBJ2-1,TRBV3-1,TRBD2,CASSGGGLVYNEQFF,TGTGCCAGCAGTGGGGGGGGACTAGTGTACAATGAGCAGTTCTTC
few,TRBJ2-2,TRBV28,-,CALKSLNTGELFF,TGTGCTCTTAAGAGCTTAAACACCGGGGAGCTGTTTTTT
many,TRBJ1-2,TRBV6-6,-,CATWFLGSYTF,TGTGCCACCTGGTTTTTAGGGAGCTACACCTTC
few,TRBJ2-1,TRBV6-2/TRBV6-3,TRBD2,CASRLAGGNEQFF,TGTGCCAGCAGACTAGCGGGCGGTAATGAGCAGTTCTTC
few,TRBJ1-1,TRBV4-3,-,CASSPRAGWDTEAFF,TGCGCCAGCAGCCCCCGGGCGGGATGGGACACTGAAGCTTTCTTT
many,TRBJ2-2,TRBV3-1,-,CASSQVGERDTGELFF,TGTGCCAGCAGCCAAGTAGGCGAGCGGGACACCGGGGAGCTGTTTTTT
-,TRBJ2-1,TRBV9,TRBD2,CASSSPSGSSYNEQFF,TGTGCCAGCAGCTCGCCTAGCGGGAGCTCCTACAATGAGCAGTTCTTC
-,TRBJ1-1,TRBV2,-,CASSEESLGGGSSPNLMNTEAFF,TGTGCCAGCAGCGAAGAGTCCCTAGGTGGTGGGTCCTCACCCAACCTCATGAACACTGAAGCTTTCTTT
few,TRBJ2-1,TRBV4-2,-,CASSPPSSGNEQFF,TGTGCCAGCAGCCCACCCTCCTCGGGGAATGAGCAGTTCTTC
-,TRBJ2-5,TRBV27,TRBD1,CASTLTGAPQETQYF,TGTGCCAGCACTCTTACAGGGGCCCCGCAAGAGACCCAGTACTTC
-,TRBJ2-3,TRBV5-1,-,CASSFAGYTDTQYF,TGCGCCAGCAGCTTCGCGGGATACACAGATACGCAGTATTTT
few,TRBJ2-5,TRBV12-3/TRBV12-4,-,CASTLTGTQKETQYF,TGTGCCAGCACCCTAACCGGGACACAGAAAGAGACCCAGTACTTC
-,TRBJ1-1,TRBV12-3/TRBV12-4,-,CASSPDGGFTEAFF,TGTGCCAGCAGTCCCGACGGGGGATTCACTGAAGCTTTCTTT
few,TRBJ2-1,TRBV19,-,CASSGWTLEQFF,TGTGCCAGTAGCGGGTGGACACTTGAGCAGTTCTTC
many,TRBJ2-1,TRBV15,TRBD2,CATSRTIAGSNNEQFF,TGTGCCACCAGCAGGACTATAGCGGGGAGCAACAATGAGCAGTTCTTC
-,TRBJ2-1,TRBV11-2,-,CASSLGGLPLNEQFF,TGTGCCAGCAGCTTAGGGGGACTTCCCCTTAATGAGCAGTTCTTC
few,TRBJ2-7,TRBV6-2/TRBV6-3,-,CASSYLGDEQYF,TGTGCCAGCAGTTACCTGGGGGACGAGCAGTACTTC
few,TRBJ2-1,TRBV20-1,-,CSARAADYNEQFF,TGCAGTGCTAGAGCCGCGGACTACAATGAGCAGTTCTTC
few,TRBJ1-4,TRBV20-1,-,CSAGPGHIATNEKLFF,TGCAGTGCTGGACCGGGACACATTGCAACTAATGAAAAACTGTTTTTT
few,TRBJ2-1,TRBV7-9,TRBD2,CASSFRTSGPLEQFF,TGTGCCAGCAGCTTCAGGACTAGCGGACCGTTGGAGCAGTTCTTC
-,TRBJ2-7,TRBV28,TRBD1,CASRKGTGLSYEQYF,TGTGCCAGCAGGAAAGGGACAGGCTTGTCCTACGAGCAGTACTTC
-,TRBJ2-7,TRBV7-8,-,CASSLVNWGSYEQYF,TGTGCCAGCAGCTTAGTCAACTGGGGCTCCTACGAGCAGTACTTC
-,TRBJ2-1,TRBV15,TRBD2,CATCSTSATNEQFF,TGTGCCACCTGTTCTACTAGCGCCACCAATGAGCAGTTCTTC
-,TRBJ2-7,TRBV5-6,TRBD2,CASSWGGTSSYEQYF,TGTGCCAGCAGTTGGGGGGGGACTAGCTCCTACGAGCAGTACTTC
few,TRBJ2-1,TRBV6-5,-,CASSYKVAPSNEQFF,TGTGCCAGCAGTTACAAGGTAGCTCCGTCCAATGAGCAGTTCTTC